The rows below give T cell receptor beta chains drawn from one sample of a study of shared T cell receptors in the human thymus. Sequenced by immunoSEQ multiplex PCR; TCRdb stores in-frame clones only, minus some. This sample yields hundreds of thousands of clones, of which around 87% are seen a single time; around 0.0099% belongs to the top ten. The sample was also reused in another study, on human thymus T cells.

Sequencing was performed on thymocytes. These receptors came from a boy younger than two with a congenital heart defect. Each CDR3 is given with its conserved first and last residue. A D gene is named only where the DNA matches it firmly. Clone sizes are given selectively: once, few, many, or a class where the clone is expanded.

D,size,V,length,J,DNA,CDR3
NA,NA,TRBV11-2,14,TRBJ1-1,TGTGCCAGCAGCTTACAGAGGGTGAACACTGAAGCTTTCTTT,CASSLQRVNTEAFF
TRBD2,NA,TRBV29-1,15,TRBJ2-1,TGCAGCGTTGACCAGCGGGAGGTCACCTACAATGAGCAGTTCTTC,CSVDQREVTYNEQFF
TRBD1,NA,TRBV18,15,TRBJ1-5,TGTGCCAGCTCACCCAGACAGGGGCGGGATCAGCCCCAGCATTTT,CASSPRQGRDQPQHF
TRBD2,NA,TRBV7-7,18,TRBJ2-5,TGTGCCAGCAGCCCCCCCGCACGACCTGGCGGGAGACGAGAGACCCAGTACTTC,CASSPPARPGGRRETQYF
NA,NA,TRBV7-2,14,TRBJ2-7,TGTGCCAGCAGCTTAGAGGGCGGGGCCTACGAGCAGTACTTC,CASSLEGGAYEQYF
NA,NA,TRBV2,15,TRBJ2-7,TGTGCCAGCAGAGTACAGGGGAGGCCATTCTACGAGCAGTACTTC,CASRVQGRPFYEQYF
NA,NA,TRBV2,19,TRBJ1-5,TGTGCCAGCAACACACGGGAGGGCCCGGAGGATGGCAACAATCAGCCCCAGCATTTT,CASNTREGPEDGNNQPQHF
TRBD2,NA,TRBV19,16,TRBJ2-3,TGTGCCAGTAGTATAGCCAGCGGGAGAGGGACAGATACGCAGTATTTT,CASSIASGRGTDTQYF
TRBD1,NA,TRBV28,14,TRBJ1-2,TGTGCCAGCAGTCCCCGACAGGGAAGCTATGGCTACACCTTC,CASSPRQGSYGYTF
NA,once,TRBV27,12,TRBJ2-7,TGTGCCAGCAGTCCCAGGCTCGGCGAGCAGTACTTC,CASSPRLGEQYF
TRBD2,few,TRBV4-3,21,TRBJ2-1,TGCGCCAGCAGCCAAGTCCCCACAGGCTCCCCCGGGACTAGCGGGATACTTGAGCAGTTCTTC,CASSQVPTGSPGTSGILEQFF
TRBD1,NA,TRBV19,16,TRBJ1-5,TGTGCCAGTAGTAGCACCGGTGGACAGGGTATTCAGCCCCAGCATTTT,CASSSTGGQGIQPQHF
NA,NA,TRBV5-4,15,TRBJ2-2,TGTGCCAGCAGCTTGGCCGGTAGCGTAGGCGGGGAGCTGTTTTTT,CASSLAGSVGGELFF
TRBD2,NA,TRBV29-1,18,TRBJ2-2,TGCAGCGTACAAAAGGGGCTAGCGGCTGGTGATGGGGCCGGGGAGCTGTTTTTT,CSVQKGLAAGDGAGELFF
TRBD1,NA,TRBV19,17,TRBJ1-1,TGTGCCAGTAGTCCTCGGACAGGGGGCCCGGTGAACACTGAAGCTTTCTTT,CASSPRTGGPVNTEAFF
NA,NA,TRBV5-6,15,TRBJ1-5,TGTGCCAGCAGCTCCAGGGTTATGAGCAATCAGCCCCAGCATTTT,CASSSRVMSNQPQHF
NA,NA,TRBV6-4,18,TRBJ2-1,TGTGCCAGCAGTGACAGGGCAGGCTACTCTGGGGCCAACGTAAGCACGTTCTTC,CASSDRAGYSGANVSTFF
NA,NA,TRBV4-3,15,TRBJ2-1,TGCGCCAGCAGCCAAGAAGGTCTCCACAGCAATGAGCAGTTCTTC,CASSQEGLHSNEQFF
NA,NA,TRBV6-6,14,TRBJ2-1,TGTGCCAGCAGTGCCCGTCAGGCCTACAATGAGCAGTTCTTC,CASSARQAYNEQFF
NA,NA,TRBV4-3,18,TRBJ2-3,TGCGCCAGCAGCCCTACGCAGGAGGGAGAGAGGGGCACAGATACGCAGTATTTT,CASSPTQEGERGTDTQYF
TRBD1,once,TRBV2,13,TRBJ1-4,TGTGCCAGCAGTGAGCCAGGGGGAGAAAAACTGTTTTTT,CASSEPGGEKLFF
NA,NA,TRBV5-1,12,TRBJ1-1,TGCGCCAGCAGAAGGGAGGACACTGAAGCTTTCTTT,CASRREDTEAFF
TRBD1,NA,TRBV11-3,15,TRBJ2-7,TGTGCCAGCAGCCCGACAGGGGGCGGGTCGGTCGAGCAGTACTTC,CASSPTGGGSVEQYF
NA,few,TRBV4-3,13,TRBJ2-5,TGCGCCAGCAGCCTTGGGACTGTGGAGACCCAGTACTTC,CASSLGTVETQYF
TRBD2,NA,TRBV5-1,15,TRBJ2-7,TGCGCCAGCAGCTCTAGCGGGAGGTTCTCCTACGAGCAGTACTTC,CASSSSGRFSYEQYF
NA,NA,TRBV19,19,TRBJ2-5,TGTGCCAGTAGTATGGAGCTGTGCCTAGCCAAAACCCCCCCAGAGACCCAGTACTTC,CASSMELCLAKTPPETQYF
TRBD2,NA,TRBV15,16,TRBJ2-3,TGTGCCACCAGCATCACCCTCGAGCGGGAGTCAGATACGCAGTATTTT,CATSITLERESDTQYF
TRBD2,NA,TRBV11-2,18,TRBJ2-7,TGTGCCAGCAGCCAGTTTAGCGGGAGGGTGGAGAGTGCCTACGAGCAGTACTTC,CASSQFSGRVESAYEQYF
TRBD2,NA,TRBV13,16,TRBJ2-3,TGTGCCAGCAGCTCCGGGACTAGCGGAAACACAGATACGCAGTATTTT,CASSSGTSGNTDTQYF
NA,once,TRBV25-1,17,TRBJ2-2,TGTGCCAGCAGTGAATTAAGGACAGAAAACAACACCGGGGAGCTGTTTTTT,CASSELRTENNTGELFF
TRBD2,NA,TRBV7-9,16,TRBJ2-2,TGTGCCAGCATCCTAGGGGCGGGGGCGAACACCGGGGAGCTGTTTTTT,CASILGAGANTGELFF
NA,NA,TRBV9,16,TRBJ2-5,TGTGCCAGCAGCGCCCCGATGCTGGGAGCGGGAGAGACCCAGTACTTC,CASSAPMLGAGETQYF
NA,NA,TRBV29-1,12,TRBJ1-4,TGCAGCGTTGGAGGCGCTAATGAAAAACTGTTTTTT,CSVGGANEKLFF
TRBD2,NA,TRBV27,18,TRBJ2-7,TGTGCCAGCAGTCCCGCCGGACTAGCGGGTACCTCTTATTACGAGCAGTACTTC,CASSPAGLAGTSYYEQYF
TRBD1,NA,TRBV7-2,15,TRBJ1-4,TGTGCCAGCAGCTTAAGTGGGACAGGGGTGGAAAAACTGTTTTTT,CASSLSGTGVEKLFF
TRBD1,NA,TRBV18,19,TRBJ1-5,TGTGCCAGCTCACCACTGAGGCGGGACAGAAGTTATAGCAATCAGCCCCAGCATTTT,CASSPLRRDRSYSNQPQHF
NA,once,TRBV9,16,TRBJ2-3,TGTGCCAGCAGCGTAGGGAGCCCCGGGGGTCAGGGTACGCAGTATTTT,CASSVGSPGGQGTQYF